Below are 22 T cell receptor beta chains sequenced from a single sample in a study of T cells in Graves' hyperthyroidism and ophthalmopathy. It was RNA transcripts that yielded the amplified TCR beta CDR3 regions. First-round RT-PCR targeting the TCR CDR3 was performed with the HTBI primer set. MiXCR was run by TCRdb on the multiplex PCR reads, yielding one entry per CDR3 protein. The sample includes about 640,000 distinct CDR3 sequences, 20% seen only once; the top ten take 34%. Sequencing was carried out using blood. These receptors originate from a man aged 30 to 39 with Graves' ophthalmopathy.

This clonotype was seen a few times. The V call is TRBV9, the J call TRBJ2-1, with 13 bases fitting TRBD2. The V gene's germline CDR1 is SGDLS and CDR2 YYNGEE. The CDR3 is 15 amino acids. V was pared by 3 bases and J by 9 bases, with 6 bases of the junction left unmatched. The CDR3 sequence: CASSAGLAGEVEQFF. The CDR3 DNA is TGTGCCAGCAGCGCCGGACTAGCGGGAGAGGTTGAGCAGTTCTTC.

Turning to this clonotype: Just one base apart from a much larger clone, this may be a read error. The genes are TRBV2 and TRBJ2-7, with 9 bases identical to TRBD2. V was clipped by 6 bases and J by 9 bases; unmatched bases: 15. From germline, CDR1 is SNHLY and CDR2 FYNNEI. The length of the CDR3 is 15 residues. The DNA of the CDR3 is TGTGCCAGCAGAGGAGCGGGCGGGAGGGCGGTTGTGCAGTACTTC. Translating it yields CASRGAGGRAVVQYF.

This clonotype was counted at least ten times. V and J are TRBV20-1 and TRBJ1-1; maybe TRBD1 (5 bases). Germline CDR1 DFQATT, CDR2 SNEGSKA (reference sequence). V lost 8 bases and J 0 bases, leaving 16 bases between the germline ends. The CDR3 is made up of 14 amino acids. The CDR3 DNA follows: TGCAGTCTCAGTCCCAGGGTCATGAACACTGAAGCTTTCTTT. This encodes CSLSPRVMNTEAFF.

The V call is TRBV28, the J call TRBJ2-4; 10 bases are shared with TRBD1. The ends lost 4 bases at V and 3 bases at J; junction bases unmatched: 9. The length of the CDR3 is 17 residues. In germline, CDR1 is MDHEN, CDR2 SYDVKM. CDR3: CASSSQDRGAHKNIQYF. DNA of the CDR3: TGTGCCAGCAGTTCGCAGGACAGGGGGGCACACAAAAACATTCAGTACTTC.

The gene calls are TRBV20-1 and TRBJ2-5; D tentatively fits TRBD1 or TRBD2 (7 bases each). Germline assignment: CDR1 DFQATT and CDR2 SNEGSKA (reference sequence). The CDR3 is 16 residues long. The V end lost 4 bases, the J end lost 4 bases, and 22 bases lay between the germline ends. CDR3 nucleotides: TGCAGTGCTACCCAGGGGGGGGTTGGCAGTGTAGAGACCCAGTACTTC. Translated: CSATQGGVGSVETQYF.

The V call is TRBV7-6, the J call TRBJ1-4; D not resolved. Trimming took off 1 base at V and 5 bases at J, with 14 bases between the two ends. This CDR3 comprises 16 residues. Germline assignment: CDR1 SGHVS and CDR2 FNYEAQ. The CDR3 loop reads CASSLVPVTPNEKLFF. CDR3 DNA: TGTGCCAGCAGCTTAGTACCTGTGACACCGAATGAAAAACTGTTTTTT.

At least ten counts were recorded for this clonotype. The J gene is TRBJ1-3, the V gene TRBV11-1; D not resolved. The V and J ends lost 5 bases and 2 bases respectively, with 10 bases between them. CDR3 size: 14 residues. CDR1 is SGHAT, CDR2 FQDESV, per germline (reference sequence). The CDR3 is CASSDQAPGNTIYF. The CDR3 region has the DNA TGTGCCAGCAGCGACCAGGCGCCTGGAAACACCATATATTTT. Looking up the rest from reference TRBV11-1 and TRBJ1-3 gives the full variable domain: EAEVAQSPRYKITEKSQAVAFWCDPISGHATLYWYRQILGQGPELLVQFQDESVVDDSQLPKDRFSAERLKGVDSTLKIQPAELGDSAMYLCASSDQAPGNTIYFGEGSWLTVV.

V is TRBV7-6 and J is TRBJ2-5; D remains unclear. The germline CDR1 and CDR2 sequences are SGHVS and FNYEAQ. This CDR3 contains 13 residues. Trimming left V 1 base short and J 5 bases short, with 8 bases between. The CDR3 region has the DNA TGTGCCAGCAGCTTAGACCCTCCTGAGACCCAGTACTTC. Translating it yields CASSLDPPETQYF. Supplemented by reference TRBV7-6 and TRBJ2-5, the full variable domain reads GAGVSQSPRYKVTKRGQDVALRCDPISGHVSLYWYRQALGQGPEFLTYFNYEAQQDKSGLPNDRFSAERPEGSISTLTIQRTEQRDSAMYRCASSLDPPETQYFGPGTRLLVL.

This clonotype has a count of ten or more. The J gene is TRBJ1-1, the V gene TRBV20-1; D is unclear. Trimming pared 3 bases from V and 4 bases from J, leaving 21 bases between. The CDR3 is made up of 16 amino acids. Germline V gene data show CDR1 as DFQATT and CDR2 as SNEGSKA (reference sequence). The CDR3 DNA reads TGCAGTGCTAGCAGGAGGGTTTTAAGCCAAACCACTGAAGCTTTCTTT. It yields the protein CSASRRVLSQTTEAFF.

The V and J genes are TRBV18 and TRBJ2-3, with 8 bases that match TRBD2. The CDR3 is 16 amino acids. Trimming removed 2 bases from V and 13 bases from J; junction bases left unmatched: 17. Germline assignment: CDR1 KGHSH and CDR2 LQKENI. Here the CDR3 reads CASSPVGQERERSEYF. DNA for the CDR3: TGTGCCAGCTCACCAGTGGGGCAAGAGCGGGAGCGGTCGGAGTATTTT.

This chain joins TRBV12-3 or TRBV12-4 and TRBJ1-4; possibly TRBD1 for D (6 bases). The CDR3 consists of 14 residues. V was clipped by 6 bases and J by 8 bases, with 16 bases between them. The CDR3 DNA is TGTGCCAGCAGGCCTCCGGGAGGGGGGGAAAAACTGTTTTTT. It codes for CASRPPGGGEKLFF.

In its sample, this clonotype was seen many times. This chain joins TRBV28 and TRBJ2-3; perhaps TRBD1 as D (6 bases). V lost 8 bases to trimming and J lost 6 bases, with 15 bases between them. The CDR3 runs 13 residues. Germline loops: CDR1 MDHEN, CDR2 SYDVKM. CDR3: CASSPDSKDTQYF. The CDR3 DNA is TGTGCCAGCTCCCCGGACAGTAAGGATACGCAGTATTTT. The variable domain in full, with the rest retrieved from reference TRBV28 and TRBJ2-3, is DVKVTQSSRYLVKRTGEKVFLECVQDMDHENMFWYRQDPGLGLRLIYFSYDVKMKEKGDIPEGYSVSREKKERFSLILESASTNQTSMYLCASSPDSKDTQYFGPGTRLTVL.

The gene calls are TRBV7-2 and TRBJ2-5; tentatively, D is TRBD2 (5 bases). V lost 2 bases, J lost 5 bases, and 12 bases lay in between. Germline CDR1 and CDR2: SGHTA and FQGNSA. CDR3 length equals 14 residues. The CDR3: CASSLTRDWETQYF. DNA for the CDR3: TGTGCCAGCAGCTTAACTAGAGACTGGGAGACCCAGTACTTC.

A few counts support this clonotype. At one end the junction does not follow the germline gene, possibly because of a read error. The chain couples TRBV7-7 to TRBJ2-1; D gene uncertain. From germline, CDR1 is SSHAT and CDR2 FNYEAQ (reference sequence). CDR3 length equals 14 residues. CDR3 bases: TGTGCTAGCAGCTTGTCGGGCACCTACGATGAGCAGTTCTTC. Translated: CASSLSGTYDEQFF.

This sequence joins TRBV24-1 and TRBJ2-1; possible D gene TRBD2, 6 bases. Trimming stripped 3 bases from V and 0 bases from J, with 14 bases between. The CDR3 spans 17 residues. Germline V lookup: CDR1 KGHDR, CDR2 SFDVKD. CDR3 nucleotide sequence: TGTGCCACCAGTGATATAGGGACTGGAAGCTCCTACAATGAGCAGTTCTTC. It yields the protein CATSDIGTGSSYNEQFF.

The CDR3 region has the DNA TGCGCCAGCAGGGGGGACAGGGCGGCTGAAGCTTTCTTT. This sequence encodes CASRGDRAAEAFF. This sequence joins TRBV4-1 and TRBJ1-1, with 9 bases identical to TRBD1. This CDR3 is 13 amino acids long. Germline trimming cut 6 bases from V and 6 bases from J; bases unmatched to any gene: 5. CDR1 is MGHRA, CDR2 YSYEKL, per germline.

This clonotype was seen a few times. The genes are TRBV6-5 and TRBJ2-7, with D perhaps TRBD2 (5 bases). V was trimmed by 0 bases and J by 6 bases, leaving 9 bases between them. This CDR3 is 13 amino acids long. Germline loops: CDR1 MNHEY, CDR2 SVGAGI. The CDR3 nucleotides read TGTGCCAGCAGTTACTCGGCGGGCCTCGAGCAGTACTTC. Protein sequence: CASSYSAGLEQYF.

There are many counts of this clonotype. V gene TRBV2 combines with J gene TRBJ1-4; a weak D match, TRBD1 (6 bases). CDR1 is SNHLY, CDR2 FYNNEI, per germline. V lost 5 bases, J lost 3 bases, and 10 bases lay in between. This CDR3 is built from 14 residues. CDR3 amino acids: CASSFRGSNEKLFF. As DNA, the CDR3 is TGTGCCAGCAGTTTCAGGGGATCTAATGAAAAACTGTTTTTT.

The gene calls are TRBV29-1 and TRBJ2-1; no definite D call. CDR3 size: 14 residues. CDR1 is SQVTM and CDR2 is ANQGSEA in the germline V gene. Trimming shortened V by 1 base and J by 0 bases, and 7 bases separated the two germline ends. This chain's CDR3 is CSVEARSSYNEQFF. As DNA, the CDR3 is TGCAGCGTTGAAGCGCGGAGCTCCTACAATGAGCAGTTCTTC.

The chain recombines TRBV7-9 with TRBJ2-1; 10 bases are a match to TRBD2. Germline assignment: CDR1 SEHNR and CDR2 FQNEAQ (reference sequence). The CDR3 is 16 amino acids. Germline trimming cut 5 bases from V and 9 bases from J; bases unmatched to any gene: 13. The CDR3 reads CASSRILAGVSGEQFF. CDR3 in DNA: TGTGCCAGCAGCCGGATCCTAGCGGGGGTCTCAGGTGAGCAGTTCTTC.

The chain couples TRBV11-1 to TRBJ2-2, with D maybe TRBD2 (7 bases). The CDR3 spans 15 residues. With 2 bases removed from V and 7 bases from J, the gap between germline ends came to 14 bases. CDR1 is SGHAT and CDR2 is FQDESV in the germline V gene (reference sequence). The CDR3 region has the DNA TGTGCCAGCAGCTTAAGCGGCGGGGGCATCGGGGAGCTGTTTTTT. Translated, it gives CASSLSGGGIGELFF.

The chain carries TRBV3-1 and TRBJ2-7; D remains unclear. The CDR3 covers 13 residues. CDR1 is LGHDT and CDR2 is YNNKEL in the germline V gene (reference sequence). The ends were cut back, 0 bases at V and 8 bases at J, with 11 bases in the middle. CDR3 nucleotide sequence: TGTGCCAGCAGCCAAGATTGGGGATGGAAGCAGTACTTC. The encoded protein is CASSQDWGWKQYF.